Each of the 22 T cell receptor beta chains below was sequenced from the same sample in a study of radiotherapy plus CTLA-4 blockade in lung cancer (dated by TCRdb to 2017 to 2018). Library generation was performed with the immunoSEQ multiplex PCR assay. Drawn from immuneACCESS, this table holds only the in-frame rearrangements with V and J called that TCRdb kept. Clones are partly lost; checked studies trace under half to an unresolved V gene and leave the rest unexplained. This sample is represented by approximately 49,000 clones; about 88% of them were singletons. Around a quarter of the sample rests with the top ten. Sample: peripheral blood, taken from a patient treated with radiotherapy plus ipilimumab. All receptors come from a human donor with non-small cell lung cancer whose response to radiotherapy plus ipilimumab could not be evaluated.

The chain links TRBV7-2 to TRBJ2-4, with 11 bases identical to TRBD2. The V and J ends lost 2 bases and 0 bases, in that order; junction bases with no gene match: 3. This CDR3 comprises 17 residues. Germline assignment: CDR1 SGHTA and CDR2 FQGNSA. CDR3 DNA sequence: TGTGCCAGCAGCTTAACTAGCGGGAGACTAGCCAAAAACATTCAGTACTTC. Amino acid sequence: CASSLTSGRLAKNIQYF. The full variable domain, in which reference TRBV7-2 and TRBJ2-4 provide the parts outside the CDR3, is GAGVSQSPSNKVTEKGKDVELRCDPISGHTALYWYRQSLGQGLEFLIYFQGNSAPDKSGLPSDRFSAERTGGSVSTLTIQRTQQEDSAVYLCASSLTSGRLAKNIQYFGAGTRLSVL.

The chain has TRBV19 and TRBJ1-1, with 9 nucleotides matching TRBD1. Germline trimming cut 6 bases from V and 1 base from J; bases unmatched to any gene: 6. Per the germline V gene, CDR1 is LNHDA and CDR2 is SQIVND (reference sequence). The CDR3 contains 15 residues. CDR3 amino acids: CASRGSTGGNTEAFF. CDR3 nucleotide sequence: TGTGCCAGTAGGGGATCGACAGGGGGGAACACTGAAGCTTTCTTT.

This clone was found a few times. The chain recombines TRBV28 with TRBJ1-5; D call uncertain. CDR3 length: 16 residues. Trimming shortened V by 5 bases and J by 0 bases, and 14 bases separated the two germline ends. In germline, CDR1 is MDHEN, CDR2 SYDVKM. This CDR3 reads CASSRRVSYSNQPQHF. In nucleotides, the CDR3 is TGTGCCAGCAGTAGGCGGGTCTCTTATAGCAATCAGCCCCAGCATTTT.

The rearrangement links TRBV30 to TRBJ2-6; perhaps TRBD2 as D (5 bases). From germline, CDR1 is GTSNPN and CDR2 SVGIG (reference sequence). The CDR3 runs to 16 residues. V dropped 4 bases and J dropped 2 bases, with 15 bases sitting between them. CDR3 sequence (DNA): TGTGCCTGGACCCACCTGGCGGGCCCTGGGGCCAACGTCCTGACTTTC. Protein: CAWTHLAGPGANVLTF. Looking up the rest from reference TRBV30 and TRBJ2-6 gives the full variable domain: SQTIHQWPATLVQPVGSPLSLECTVEGTSNPNLYWYRQAAGRGLQLLFYSVGIGQISSEVPQNLSASRPQDRQFILSSKKLLLSDSGFYLCAWTHLAGPGANVLTFGAGSRLTVL.

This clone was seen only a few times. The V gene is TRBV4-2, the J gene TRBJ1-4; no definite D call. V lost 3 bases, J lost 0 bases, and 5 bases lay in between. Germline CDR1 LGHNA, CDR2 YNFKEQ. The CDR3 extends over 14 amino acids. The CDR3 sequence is CASSQGATNEKLFF. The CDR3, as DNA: TGTGCCAGCAGCCAGGGAGCAACTAATGAAAAACTGTTTTTT.

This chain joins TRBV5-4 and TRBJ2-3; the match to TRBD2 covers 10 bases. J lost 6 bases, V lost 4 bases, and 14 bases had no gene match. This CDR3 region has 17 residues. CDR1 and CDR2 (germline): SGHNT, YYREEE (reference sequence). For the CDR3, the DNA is TGTGCCAGCAGCCCGGACGGGAGCGGGAGGGCCATTGATACGCAGTATTTT. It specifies CASSPDGSGRAIDTQYF.

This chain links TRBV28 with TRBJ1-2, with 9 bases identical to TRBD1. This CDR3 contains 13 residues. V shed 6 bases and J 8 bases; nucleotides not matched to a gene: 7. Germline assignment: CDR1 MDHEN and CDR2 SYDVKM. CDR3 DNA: TGTGCCAGCAGCGATTGGGGGACAGGGGGCTACACCTTC. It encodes CASSDWGTGGYTF.

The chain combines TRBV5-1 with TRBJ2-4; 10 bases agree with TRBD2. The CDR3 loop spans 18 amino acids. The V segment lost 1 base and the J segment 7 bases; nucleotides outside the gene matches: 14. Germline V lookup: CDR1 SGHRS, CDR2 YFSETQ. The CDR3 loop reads CASSLRAGGPGVDNIQYF. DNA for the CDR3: TGCGCCAGCAGCTTGAGAGCGGGAGGGCCAGGGGTTGACAACATTCAGTACTTC.

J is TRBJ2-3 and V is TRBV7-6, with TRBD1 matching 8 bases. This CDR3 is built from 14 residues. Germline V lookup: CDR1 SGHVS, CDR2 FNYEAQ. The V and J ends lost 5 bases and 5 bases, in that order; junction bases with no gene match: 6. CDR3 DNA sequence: TGTGCCAGCAGCCCAGGACAGGGAGGAGATACGCAGTATTTT. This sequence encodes CASSPGQGGDTQYF.

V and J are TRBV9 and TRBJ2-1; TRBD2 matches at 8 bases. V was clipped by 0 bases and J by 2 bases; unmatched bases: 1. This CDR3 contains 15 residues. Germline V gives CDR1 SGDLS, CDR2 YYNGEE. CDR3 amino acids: CASSVEAGAYNEQFF. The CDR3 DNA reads TGTGCCAGCAGCGTAGAAGCGGGGGCCTACAATGAGCAGTTCTTC.

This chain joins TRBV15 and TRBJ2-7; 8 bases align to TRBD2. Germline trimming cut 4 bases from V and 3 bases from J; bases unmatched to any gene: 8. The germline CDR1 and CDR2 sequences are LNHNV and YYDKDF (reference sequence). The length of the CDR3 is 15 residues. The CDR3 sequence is CATSKTSGSSYEQYF. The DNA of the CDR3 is TGTGCCACCAGCAAGACCAGCGGGAGCAGCTACGAGCAGTACTTC.

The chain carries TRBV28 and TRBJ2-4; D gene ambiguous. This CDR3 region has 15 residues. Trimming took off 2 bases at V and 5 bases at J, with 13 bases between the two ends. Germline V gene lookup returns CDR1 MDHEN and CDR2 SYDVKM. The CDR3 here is CASSLEADIENIQYF. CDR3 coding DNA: TGTGCCAGCAGTTTAGAGGCGGATATCGAAAACATTCAGTACTTC. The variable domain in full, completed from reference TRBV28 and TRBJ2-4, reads DVKVTQSSRYLVKRTGEKVFLECVQDMDHENMFWYRQDPGLGLRLIYFSYDVKMKEKGDIPEGYSVSREKKERFSLILESASTNQTSMYLCASSLEADIENIQYFGAGTRLSVL.

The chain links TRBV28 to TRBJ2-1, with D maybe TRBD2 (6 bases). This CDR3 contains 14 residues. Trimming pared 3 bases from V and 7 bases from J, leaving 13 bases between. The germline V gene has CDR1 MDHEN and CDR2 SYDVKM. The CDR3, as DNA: TGTGCCAGCAGTTTCCCGGGAGAGGCGAATGAGCAGTTCTTC. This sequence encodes CASSFPGEANEQFF.

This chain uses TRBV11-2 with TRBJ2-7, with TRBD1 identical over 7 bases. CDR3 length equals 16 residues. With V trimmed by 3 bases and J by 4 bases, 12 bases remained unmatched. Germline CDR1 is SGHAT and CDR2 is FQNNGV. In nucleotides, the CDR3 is TGTGCCAGCAGCTTGTTTGTCAGGGACAGAAATTACGAGCAGTACTTC. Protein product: CASSLFVRDRNYEQYF. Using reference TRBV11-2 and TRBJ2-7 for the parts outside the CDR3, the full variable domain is EAGVAQSPRYKIIEKRQSVAFWCNPISGHATLYWYQQILGQGPKLLIQFQNNGVVDDSQLPKDRFSAERLKGVDSTLKIQPAKLEDSAVYLCASSLFVRDRNYEQYFGPGTRLTVT.

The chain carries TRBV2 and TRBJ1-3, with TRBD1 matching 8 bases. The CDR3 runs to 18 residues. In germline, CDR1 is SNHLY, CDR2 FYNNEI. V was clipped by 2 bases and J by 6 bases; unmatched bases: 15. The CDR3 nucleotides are TGTGCCAGCAGTGAAAGGGGACAGGCTGGTCTTTTATCAAACACCATATATTTT. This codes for CASSERGQAGLLSNTIYF.

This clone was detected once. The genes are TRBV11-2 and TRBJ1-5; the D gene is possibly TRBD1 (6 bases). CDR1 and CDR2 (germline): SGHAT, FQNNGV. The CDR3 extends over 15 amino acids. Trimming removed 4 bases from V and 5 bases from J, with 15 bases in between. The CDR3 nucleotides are TGTGCCAGCAGCTCGACACGGGGGGCTGATCAGCCCCAGCATTTT. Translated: CASSSTRGADQPQHF.

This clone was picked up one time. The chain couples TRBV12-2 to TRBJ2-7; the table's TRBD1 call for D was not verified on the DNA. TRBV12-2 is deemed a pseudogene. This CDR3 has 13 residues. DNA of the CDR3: TGTGCAAGTCGCACAGGGGCCGCGGGCGAGCAGTACTTC. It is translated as CASRTGAAGEQYF.

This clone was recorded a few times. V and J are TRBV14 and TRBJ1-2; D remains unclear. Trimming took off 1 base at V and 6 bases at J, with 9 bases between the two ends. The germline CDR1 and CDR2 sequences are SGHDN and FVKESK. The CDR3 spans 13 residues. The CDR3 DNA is TGTGCCAGCAGCCAAGGGCAGAAGAATGGCTACACCTTC. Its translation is CASSQGQKNGYTF.

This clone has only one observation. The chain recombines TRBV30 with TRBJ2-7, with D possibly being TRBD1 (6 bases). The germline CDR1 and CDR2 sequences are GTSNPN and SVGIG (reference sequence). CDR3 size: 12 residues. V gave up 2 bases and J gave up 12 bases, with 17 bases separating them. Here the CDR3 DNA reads TGTGCCTGGAGTCCCCATGAGGGGGATCCGTACTTC. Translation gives CAWSPHEGDPYF.

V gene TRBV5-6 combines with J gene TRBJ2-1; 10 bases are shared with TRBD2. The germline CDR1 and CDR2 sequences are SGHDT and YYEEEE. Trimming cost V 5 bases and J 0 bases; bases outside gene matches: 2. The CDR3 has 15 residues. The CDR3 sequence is CASRPSGSSYNEQFF. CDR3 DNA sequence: TGTGCCAGCAGACCTAGCGGGAGCTCCTACAATGAGCAGTTCTTC.

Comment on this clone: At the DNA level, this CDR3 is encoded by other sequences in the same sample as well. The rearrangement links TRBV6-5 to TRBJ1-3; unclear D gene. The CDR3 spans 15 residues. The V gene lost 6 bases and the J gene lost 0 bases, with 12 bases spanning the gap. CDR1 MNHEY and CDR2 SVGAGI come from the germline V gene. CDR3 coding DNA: TGTGCCAGCAGACCCGGCGGTAACTCTGGAAACACCATATATTTT. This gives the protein CASRPGGNSGNTIYF.

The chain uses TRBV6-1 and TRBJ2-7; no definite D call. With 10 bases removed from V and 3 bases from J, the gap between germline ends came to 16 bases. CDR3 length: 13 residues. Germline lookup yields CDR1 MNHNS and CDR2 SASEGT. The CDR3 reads CATTRSAGYEQYF. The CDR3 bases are TGTGCCACTACACGGTCGGCAGGCTACGAGCAGTACTTC.